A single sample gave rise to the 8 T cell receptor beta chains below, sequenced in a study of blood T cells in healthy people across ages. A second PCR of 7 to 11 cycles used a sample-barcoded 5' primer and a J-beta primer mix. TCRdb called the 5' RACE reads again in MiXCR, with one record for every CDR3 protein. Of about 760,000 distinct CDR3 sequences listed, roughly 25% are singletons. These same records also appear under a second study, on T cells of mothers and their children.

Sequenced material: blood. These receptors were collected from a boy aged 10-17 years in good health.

The CDR3 coding sequence is TGTGCCAGCAGCTTGGGGACCGGACAGATTTACGAGCAGTACTTC. Encoded protein: CASSLGTGQIYEQYF. This rearrangement joins TRBV13 to TRBJ2-7; tentative D call: TRBD1 (6 bases). The CDR3 length is 15 residues. The germline CDR1 and CDR2 sequences are PRHDT and FYEKMQ (reference sequence). Trimming took off 3 bases at V and 4 bases at J, with 16 bases between the two ends.

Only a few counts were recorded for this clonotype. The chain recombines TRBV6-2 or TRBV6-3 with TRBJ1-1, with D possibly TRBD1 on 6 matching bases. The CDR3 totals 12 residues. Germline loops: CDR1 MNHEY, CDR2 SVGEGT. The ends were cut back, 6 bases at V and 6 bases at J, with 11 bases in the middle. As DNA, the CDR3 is TGTGCCAGCAGGGAACAGGGTTCTGAAGCTTTCTTT. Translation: CASREQGSEAFF.

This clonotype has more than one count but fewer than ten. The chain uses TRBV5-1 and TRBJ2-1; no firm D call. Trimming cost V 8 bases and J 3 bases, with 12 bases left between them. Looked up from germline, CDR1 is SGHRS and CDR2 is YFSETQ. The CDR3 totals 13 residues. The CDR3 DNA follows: TGCGCCAGAACCCCGCCTGACTACAATGAGCAGTTCTTC. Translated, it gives CARTPPDYNEQFF.

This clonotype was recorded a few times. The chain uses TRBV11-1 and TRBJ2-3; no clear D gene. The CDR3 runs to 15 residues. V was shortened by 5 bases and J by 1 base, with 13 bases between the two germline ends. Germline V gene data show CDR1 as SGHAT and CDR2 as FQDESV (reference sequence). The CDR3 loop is CASSGRSLGTDTQYF. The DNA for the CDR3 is TGTGCCAGCAGCGGCAGAAGCCTTGGCACAGATACGCAGTATTTT. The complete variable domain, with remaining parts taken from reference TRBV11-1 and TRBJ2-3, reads EAEVAQSPRYKITEKSQAVAFWCDPISGHATLYWYRQILGQGPELLVQFQDESVVDDSQLPKDRFSAERLKGVDSTLKIQPAELGDSAMYLCASSGRSLGTDTQYFGPGTRLTVL.

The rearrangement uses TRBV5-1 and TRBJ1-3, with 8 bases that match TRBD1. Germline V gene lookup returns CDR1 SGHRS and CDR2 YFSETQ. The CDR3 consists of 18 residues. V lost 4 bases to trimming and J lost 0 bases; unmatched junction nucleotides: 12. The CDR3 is CASSLGGQALNSGNTIYF. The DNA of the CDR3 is TGCGCCAGCAGCCTCGGGGGACAGGCATTGAACTCTGGAAACACCATATATTTT.

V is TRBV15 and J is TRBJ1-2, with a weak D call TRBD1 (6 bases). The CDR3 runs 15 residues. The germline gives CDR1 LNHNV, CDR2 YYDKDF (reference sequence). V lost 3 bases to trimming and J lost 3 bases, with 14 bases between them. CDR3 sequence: CATSRDRTDYYGYTF. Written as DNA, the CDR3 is TGTGCCACCAGCAGGGATCGGACAGACTACTATGGCTACACCTTC.

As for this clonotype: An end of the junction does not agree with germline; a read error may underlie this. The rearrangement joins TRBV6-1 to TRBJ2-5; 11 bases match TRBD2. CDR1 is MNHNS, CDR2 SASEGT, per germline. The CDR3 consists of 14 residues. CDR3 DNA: TGTGCCGGCAGACAACTAGCGGGGGCAGAGACCCAGTACTTC. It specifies CAGRQLAGAETQYF.

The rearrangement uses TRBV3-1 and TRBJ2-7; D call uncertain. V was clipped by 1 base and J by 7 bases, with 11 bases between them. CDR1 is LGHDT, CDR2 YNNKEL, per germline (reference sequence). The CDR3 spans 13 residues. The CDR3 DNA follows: TGTGCCAGCAGCCAAGTGGCTGGGCGGGAGCAGTACTTC. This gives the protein CASSQVAGREQYF.